This TCR beta chain was obtained from a study of CD8+CD57+ T cells in acquired aplastic anemia. Profiling of TCR beta VDJ combinations and CDR3 sequences used genomic DNA as template. TCRdb reprocessed the reads with MiXCR, giving one entry per CDR3 protein. This sample has 100,000 to 150,000 distinct CDR3 sequences, with more than 40% found just once. The CDR3 covers 12 residues. The germline gives CDR1 SQVTM, CDR2 ANQGSEA. This clonotype was seen only once. As yet, its antigen is unknown. Study-wide results and caveats: The study identified about 30 CD8+ CDR3 sequences shared by patients and controls.

This receptor was identified in a human donor in good health, serving as a control. The chain joins TRBV29-1 to TRBJ1-2, with 7 nucleotides matching TRBD1. Sequenced: sorted CD4+, CD8+, or CD8+CD57+ T cells (not recorded which) from PBMCs. The CDR3 DNA follows: TGCGCCGGGACAGAGGCTAACTATGGCTACACCTTC. Protein: CAGTEANYGYTF.